The TCR beta chain under discussion was sequenced for a study of blood T cell repertoires in COVID-19. In the authors' methods: Reference gene primers were amplified, and this amplification served to estimate nucleated cell counts. TCRdb's copy holds only in-frame clones and misses some; the assay was immunoSEQ multiplex PCR. The D gene and trimming were derived from the DNA, and the V and J assignments and clone size from that table. The sample shows roughly 140,000 clones, about 81% of them seen only once. V was clipped by 3 bases and J by 0 bases; unmatched bases: 4. The CDR3 is 15 amino acids. Germline-derived CDR1 and CDR2 are MNHEY and SMNVEV (reference sequence).

This clonotype originated in a man aged 45-60 years who had recovered from COVID-19. V is TRBV27 and J is TRBJ2-7; 8 nucleotides align to TRBD2. Sequenced material: PBMCs or T cells enriched from blood (not recorded which). The CDR3 spells CASSFSGGSSYEQYF. Written as DNA, the CDR3 is TGTGCCAGCAGTTTTTCGGGGGGGAGCTCCTACGAGCAGTACTTC.